The clone carrying this T cell receptor (beta chain) was picked up one time. The antigen is undetermined. The junction does not match germline at one end; this may be a read error. This record comes from a study of tumor-infiltrating lymphocytes in primary liver carcinoma. RNA and DNA were co-extracted from about 19-30 mg of unsorted bulk tissue. All patients had surgically resected primary liver carcinoma. General study findings and limits: About 7.5-25% of top clones, no more, were shared by all five regions.

Total RNA amounting to about 520 ng was the source from which TCR beta cDNA was made with a constant-region primer. ARM-PCR was slightly modified, and three nested multiplex PCR rounds with it gave rise to the TCR beta libraries. PCR rounds one and two used TRBV1-TRBV30 forward primers with a C-beta reverse primer for around 10 cycles each. TCRdb reprocessed the multiplex PCR reads with MiXCR, giving one entry per CDR3 protein. This table holds over 25,000 distinct CDR3 sequences, around 78% found once. Germline values: CDR1 MNHEY, CDR2 SVGEGT. The CDR3 is 15 residues long. The gene calls are TRBV6-2 or TRBV6-3 and TRBJ2-7, with no clear D. Sequenced material: liver tumor tissue from sampling region 3. As to subset: tumor region T3, left-lateral pole. This receptor was taken from a man between 40 and 49 years old with primary liver carcinoma and hepatitis B virus infection. The CDR3 protein is CASSYHLDMAYDQYF. The CDR3 coding sequence is TGTGCCAGCAGTTACCACCTAGACATGGCATACGATCAGTACTTC.